One sample yielded the 9 T cell receptor beta chains listed below, sequenced in a study of shared clonotypes between healthy human individuals. The assay was immunoSEQ multiplex PCR, and TCRdb's table has in-frame clones only and misses some. The sample consists of about 2.5 million clones, approximately 90% of them appearing once. What was sequenced was naive CD4+ T cells from PBMCs. Subset: CD45RA+ positively selected. The receptor set was obtained from a man between 18 and 35 years old in good health. Some clones in this sample may be carry-over from other donors' samples.

The V gene is TRBV2, the J gene TRBJ2-2; perhaps TRBD1 as D (6 bases). Trimming removed 7 bases at V and 9 bases at J, with 9 bases between. Per the germline V gene, CDR1 is SNHLY and CDR2 is FYNNEI. The CDR3 is 11 residues long. The CDR3 here is CASNRDRELFF. For the CDR3, the DNA is TGTGCCAGCAACCGGGACAGGGAGCTGTTTTTT. Using reference TRBV2 and TRBJ2-2 for the parts outside the CDR3, the full variable domain is EPEVTQTPSHQVTQMGQEVILRCVPISNHLYFYWYRQILGQKVEFLVSFYNNEISEKSEIFDDQFSVERPDGSNFTLKIRSTKLEDSAMYFCASNRDRELFFGEGSRLTVL.

The rearrangement uses TRBV18 and TRBJ1-1; 8 nucleotides align to TRBD1. Unmatched junction bases numbered 6, after V lost 4 bases and J lost 5 bases. The germline V gene encodes CDR1 KGHSH and CDR2 LQKENI. This CDR3 contains 14 residues. The DNA for the CDR3 is TGTGCCAGCTCACTGGGACAGGAGGTGACTGAAGCTTTCTTT. Translating it yields CASSLGQEVTEAFF.

The chain is built from TRBV5-1 and TRBJ1-2; 9 bases match TRBD1. Losses at the gene ends were 1 base for V and 8 bases for J; bases not matched to a gene: 9. Germline lookup yields CDR1 SGHRS and CDR2 YFSETQ. This CDR3 contains 15 residues. CDR3 amino acids: CASSLSAGTGNGYTF. The CDR3 DNA sequence: TGCGCCAGCAGCTTGAGTGCCGGGACAGGGAACGGCTACACCTTC.

The genes are TRBV4-1 and TRBJ1-2; tentative D call: TRBD1 (5 bases). The CDR3 spans 13 residues. V was pared by 2 bases and J by 4 bases, with 8 bases between. Looked up from germline, CDR1 is MGHRA and CDR2 is YSYEKL. DNA for the CDR3: TGCGCCAGCAGCCAATGGGGCACCTATGGCTACACCTTC. This translates into CASSQWGTYGYTF.

V is TRBV27 and J is TRBJ1-6, with D maybe TRBD1 (5 bases). The germline V gene encodes CDR1 MNHEY and CDR2 SMNVEV (reference sequence). V was clipped by 2 bases and J by 2 bases, with 10 bases between them. This CDR3 is built from 16 residues. The CDR3 sequence is CASSLKGIAYNSPLHF. CDR3 in DNA: TGTGCCAGCAGTTTAAAGGGGATCGCCTATAATTCACCCCTCCACTTT.

The V and J genes are TRBV28 and TRBJ1-2; D remains unclear. The CDR3 sequence is 15 residues long. V was shortened by 3 bases and J by 3 bases, with 14 bases between the two germline ends. CDR1 and CDR2 from the germline V gene are MDHEN and SYDVKM. CDR3 residues: CASSFLLLWDYGYTF. For the CDR3, the DNA is TGTGCCAGCAGTTTCCTCTTACTCTGGGACTATGGCTACACCTTC.

The CDR3 here is CASSQTGIRGEKLFF. The CDR3 bases are TGTGCCAGCAGCCAGACAGGGATTAGAGGTGAAAAACTGTTTTTT. The chain employs TRBV2 and TRBJ1-4; 7 bases are shared with TRBD1. The CDR3 sequence is 15 residues long. Looked up from germline, CDR1 is SNHLY and CDR2 is FYNNEI. V shed 6 bases, J shed 7 bases, and the junction held 11 bases outside the gene matches. The full variable domain, its missing parts supplied by reference TRBV2 and TRBJ1-4, is EPEVTQTPSHQVTQMGQEVILRCVPISNHLYFYWYRQILGQKVEFLVSFYNNEISEKSEIFDDQFSVERPDGSNFTLKIRSTKLEDSAMYFCASSQTGIRGEKLFFGSGTQLSVL.

As regards this clone: Other DNA sequences of this sample code for an identical CDR3. The rearrangement uses TRBV25-1 and TRBJ2-3; D not resolved. Germline V gives CDR1 MGHDK, CDR2 SYGVNS. Between the trimmed V and J ends, which lost 4 bases and 2 bases, there was a span of 4 bases. The CDR3 runs 12 residues. The CDR3 DNA is TGTGCCAGCAGTGGGTTCACAGATACGCAGTATTTT. It is translated as CASSGFTDTQYF.

The chain combines TRBV9 with TRBJ1-2; D call uncertain. The CDR3 length is 14 residues. Germline CDR1 SGDLS, CDR2 YYNGEE. V lost 2 bases to trimming and J lost 5 bases, with 13 bases between them. The CDR3 region has the DNA TGTGCCAGCAGCGTTTCATCTCTGGGGTATGGCTACACCTTC. Translated, it gives CASSVSSLGYGYTF.